This T cell receptor beta chain was found in a study of patients and donors after allogeneic stem cell transplantation. This clonotype occurred a few times. TCRdb used MiXCR to reprocess the RT-PCR reads, holding one entry per CDR3 protein. The sample lists some 200,000 distinct CDR3 sequences; about 40% were seen once. The CDR3 is 16 amino acids. Looked up from germline, CDR1 is SGHRS and CDR2 is YFSETQ. V was clipped by 2 bases and J by 1 base, with 15 bases between them. This receptor was obtained from a human donor who was either an allogeneic HSCT recipient or a stem cell or donor lymphocyte infusion donor (not recorded which). It is not recorded whose cells these are; they may come from a transplant donor. Sequenced sample: blood, either unsorted or a sorted T cell fraction (not recorded which). The J gene is TRBJ1-1, the V gene TRBV5-1, with D maybe TRBD1 (5 bases). The CDR3 DNA reads as TGCGCCAGCAGCTTCTCCGGGGCAGGCGCGAACACTGAAGCTTTCTTT. It encodes CASSFSGAGANTEAFF.